The 18 T cell receptor beta chains listed next were all sequenced from one sample in a study of shared clonotypes between healthy human individuals. TCRdb's table, derived via immunoSEQ multiplex PCR, lists solely in-frame clones and lacks some. The sample consists of 450,000 to 600,000 clones, 75% to 85% of them appearing once. Sequences were obtained from PBMCs. The receptors originated from a woman between 35 and 50 years old in good health. Some clones in this sample may be carry-over from other donors' samples.

This chain uses TRBV5-4 with TRBJ2-5; 7 nucleotides align to TRBD1. This CDR3 region has 16 residues. After removal of 4 bases from V and 2 bases from J, the junction contained 11 bases not matched to a gene. CDR1 and CDR2 from the germline V gene are SGHNT and YYREEE (reference sequence). In DNA form, the CDR3 reads TGTGCCAGCAGCGCAGACGCCACACAGGGGCAAGAGACCCAGTACTTC. It translates to CASSADATQGQETQYF.

The J gene is TRBJ1-1, the V gene TRBV4-3, with D perhaps matching TRBD1 (6 bases). This CDR3 comprises 14 residues. In germline, CDR1 is LGHNA, CDR2 YSLEER. V was trimmed by 1 base and J by 4 bases, leaving 10 bases between them. CDR3 in amino acids: CASSQGARGTEAFF. CDR3 nucleotides: TGCGCCAGCAGCCAAGGGGCCAGGGGCACTGAAGCTTTCTTT.

This clone was counted many times. The chain employs TRBV7-2 and TRBJ2-3; 9 nucleotides line up with TRBD2. Germline assignment: CDR1 SGHTA and CDR2 FQGNSA. This CDR3 contains 16 residues. V lost 2 bases to trimming and J lost 3 bases; unmatched junction nucleotides: 6. Written as DNA, the CDR3 is TGTGCCAGCAGCTTACGCGGCGGGGGGGGGACAGATACGCAGTATTTT. Translation: CASSLRGGGGTDTQYF.

This chain uses TRBV28 with TRBJ2-7, with 7 bases that match TRBD1. There are 15 residues in the CDR3. After removal of 4 bases from V and 2 bases from J, the junction contained 8 bases not matched to a gene. Germline CDR1 is MDHEN and CDR2 is SYDVKM. The CDR3 here is CASSSPSGQTYEQYF. DNA for the CDR3: TGTGCCAGCAGTTCCCCTTCGGGACAGACCTACGAGCAGTACTTC.

The chain combines TRBV6-5 with TRBJ2-2, with D tentatively TRBD1 (5 bases). From germline, CDR1 is MNHEY and CDR2 SVGAGI. V lost 11 bases to trimming and J lost 2 bases, with 12 bases between them. The CDR3 loop spans 13 amino acids. CDR3 in DNA: TGTGCCGCCATTGACAGAAACACCGGGGAGCTGTTTTTT. This codes for CAAIDRNTGELFF.

The CDR3 is CASSLRTGGNTEAFF. The CDR3 DNA reads as TGCGCCAGCAGCCTACGGACAGGAGGTAACACTGAAGCTTTCTTT. The chain links TRBV5-1 to TRBJ1-1; 7 bases match TRBD1. With V trimmed by 4 bases and J by 2 bases, 8 bases remained unmatched. The germline V gene encodes CDR1 SGHRS and CDR2 YFSETQ. The CDR3 contains 15 residues.

This rearrangement joins TRBV27 to TRBJ2-5; tentative D call: TRBD1 (5 bases). The DNA end is more similar to TRBJ2-7, so the J call may be wrong. The CDR3 runs 14 residues. CDR1 and CDR2 (germline): MNHEY, SMNVEV (reference sequence). The CDR3 bases are TGTGCCAGCAGTTTAATGGTAGGGGCCTACGAGCAGTACTTC. It yields the protein CASSLMVGAYEQYF.

The J gene is TRBJ1-2, the V gene TRBV6-5, with a weak D call TRBD1 (6 bases). The V and J ends lost 5 bases and 8 bases respectively, with 15 bases between them. Germline loops: CDR1 MNHEY, CDR2 SVGAGI. This CDR3 is 13 amino acids long. The DNA of the CDR3 is TGTGCCAGCAGTCCAGGGGAGATGAGGGGCTACACCTTC. This translates into CASSPGEMRGYTF.

This chain joins TRBV9 and TRBJ2-1; D not certain. Germline loops: CDR1 SGDLS, CDR2 YYNGEE. This CDR3 contains 13 residues. Trimming left V 0 bases short and J 8 bases short, with 9 bases between. CDR3 region: CASSVAPGHEQFF. The CDR3 DNA follows: TGTGCCAGCAGCGTAGCCCCCGGCCATGAGCAGTTCTTC.

The V call is TRBV11-2, the J call TRBJ1-1; D is undetermined. Germline loops: CDR1 SGHAT, CDR2 FQNNGV. This CDR3 is 15 amino acids long. Trimming cost V 0 bases and J 5 bases, with 13 bases left between them. CDR3 DNA sequence: TGTGCCAGCAGCTTAGATGCAGGACTGGGAACTGAAGCTTTCTTT. This translates into CASSLDAGLGTEAFF.

CDR3 loop: CASSSELAVGTDTQYF. In nucleotides, the CDR3 is TGTGCCAGCAGCTCTGAACTAGCGGTGGGCACAGATACGCAGTATTTT. This chain links TRBV9 with TRBJ2-3, with 8 bases fitting TRBD2. The V segment lost 4 bases and the J segment 1 base; nucleotides outside the gene matches: 8. Germline V gives CDR1 SGDLS, CDR2 YYNGEE. The CDR3 contains 16 residues.

This clone was seen a single time. The rearrangement links TRBV5-5 to TRBJ2-1; 7 nucleotides match TRBD2. The CDR3 covers 15 residues. CDR1 and CDR2 from the germline V gene are SGHKS and YYEKEE (reference sequence). J lost 6 bases, V lost 5 bases, and 11 bases had no gene match. CDR3 amino acids: CASRQRGESGNEQFF. CDR3 nucleotide sequence: TGTGCCAGCAGGCAGCGGGGTGAGAGTGGCAATGAGCAGTTCTTC.

Points on this clone: Other DNA sequences within the sample encode an identical CDR3. The J gene is TRBJ1-2, the V gene TRBV11-2; no definite D call. The CDR3 is made up of 14 amino acids. CDR1 is SGHAT, CDR2 FQNNGV, per germline. Trimming took off 1 base at V and 0 bases at J, with 6 bases between the two ends. CDR3 sequence reads: CASSLGRSNYGYTF. The CDR3 nucleotides are TGTGCCAGCAGCTTAGGTAGATCTAACTATGGCTACACCTTC.

The chain has TRBV7-2 and TRBJ2-7; perhaps TRBD1 as D (5 bases). CDR3 length: 15 residues. Germline V gives CDR1 SGHTA, CDR2 FQGNSA. V lost 5 bases and J lost 3, with 17 bases in between. The CDR3 spells CASSKGRPRYYEQYF. The CDR3 DNA follows: TGTGCCAGCAGCAAGGGGCGGCCCCGTTACTACGAGCAGTACTTC.

The genes are TRBV7-2 and TRBJ2-5; no clear D gene. Trimming took off 5 bases at V and 5 bases at J, with 9 bases between the two ends. This CDR3 has 12 residues. Germline lookup yields CDR1 SGHTA and CDR2 FQGNSA. CDR3 nucleotide sequence: TGTGCCAGCAGCCCAACCTCCGAGACCCAGTACTTC. Protein sequence: CASSPTSETQYF.

The CDR3 here is CASSPPGANVLTF. CDR3 coding DNA: TGTGCCAGCTCACCACCTGGGGCCAACGTCCTGACTTTC. The chain employs TRBV18 and TRBJ2-6; D uncertain. Germline V gives CDR1 KGHSH, CDR2 LQKENI. This CDR3 is built from 13 residues. The V end lost 0 bases, the J end lost 3 bases, and 0 bases lay between the germline ends.

V and J are TRBV6-1 and TRBJ2-4; 8 bases are shared with TRBD2. V gave up 7 bases and J gave up 9 bases; unmatched junction bases: 11. CDR1 MNHNS and CDR2 SASEGT come from the germline V gene. The CDR3 covers 14 residues. CDR3 DNA sequence: TGTGCCAGCACGGGAAGCGGGAGTGGGTTCATTCAGTACTTC. It is translated as CASTGSGSGFIQYF.

The chain uses TRBV7-3 and TRBJ2-1; 11 positions agree with TRBD2. The V gene's germline CDR1 is SGHTA and CDR2 FQGTGA. CDR3 length: 16 amino acids. J lost 5 bases, V lost 1 base, and 4 bases had no gene match. The CDR3 coding sequence is TGTGCCAGCAGCTTAAGGCCGGGACTAGCGGACAATGAGCAGTTCTTC. Amino acids: CASSLRPGLADNEQFF.